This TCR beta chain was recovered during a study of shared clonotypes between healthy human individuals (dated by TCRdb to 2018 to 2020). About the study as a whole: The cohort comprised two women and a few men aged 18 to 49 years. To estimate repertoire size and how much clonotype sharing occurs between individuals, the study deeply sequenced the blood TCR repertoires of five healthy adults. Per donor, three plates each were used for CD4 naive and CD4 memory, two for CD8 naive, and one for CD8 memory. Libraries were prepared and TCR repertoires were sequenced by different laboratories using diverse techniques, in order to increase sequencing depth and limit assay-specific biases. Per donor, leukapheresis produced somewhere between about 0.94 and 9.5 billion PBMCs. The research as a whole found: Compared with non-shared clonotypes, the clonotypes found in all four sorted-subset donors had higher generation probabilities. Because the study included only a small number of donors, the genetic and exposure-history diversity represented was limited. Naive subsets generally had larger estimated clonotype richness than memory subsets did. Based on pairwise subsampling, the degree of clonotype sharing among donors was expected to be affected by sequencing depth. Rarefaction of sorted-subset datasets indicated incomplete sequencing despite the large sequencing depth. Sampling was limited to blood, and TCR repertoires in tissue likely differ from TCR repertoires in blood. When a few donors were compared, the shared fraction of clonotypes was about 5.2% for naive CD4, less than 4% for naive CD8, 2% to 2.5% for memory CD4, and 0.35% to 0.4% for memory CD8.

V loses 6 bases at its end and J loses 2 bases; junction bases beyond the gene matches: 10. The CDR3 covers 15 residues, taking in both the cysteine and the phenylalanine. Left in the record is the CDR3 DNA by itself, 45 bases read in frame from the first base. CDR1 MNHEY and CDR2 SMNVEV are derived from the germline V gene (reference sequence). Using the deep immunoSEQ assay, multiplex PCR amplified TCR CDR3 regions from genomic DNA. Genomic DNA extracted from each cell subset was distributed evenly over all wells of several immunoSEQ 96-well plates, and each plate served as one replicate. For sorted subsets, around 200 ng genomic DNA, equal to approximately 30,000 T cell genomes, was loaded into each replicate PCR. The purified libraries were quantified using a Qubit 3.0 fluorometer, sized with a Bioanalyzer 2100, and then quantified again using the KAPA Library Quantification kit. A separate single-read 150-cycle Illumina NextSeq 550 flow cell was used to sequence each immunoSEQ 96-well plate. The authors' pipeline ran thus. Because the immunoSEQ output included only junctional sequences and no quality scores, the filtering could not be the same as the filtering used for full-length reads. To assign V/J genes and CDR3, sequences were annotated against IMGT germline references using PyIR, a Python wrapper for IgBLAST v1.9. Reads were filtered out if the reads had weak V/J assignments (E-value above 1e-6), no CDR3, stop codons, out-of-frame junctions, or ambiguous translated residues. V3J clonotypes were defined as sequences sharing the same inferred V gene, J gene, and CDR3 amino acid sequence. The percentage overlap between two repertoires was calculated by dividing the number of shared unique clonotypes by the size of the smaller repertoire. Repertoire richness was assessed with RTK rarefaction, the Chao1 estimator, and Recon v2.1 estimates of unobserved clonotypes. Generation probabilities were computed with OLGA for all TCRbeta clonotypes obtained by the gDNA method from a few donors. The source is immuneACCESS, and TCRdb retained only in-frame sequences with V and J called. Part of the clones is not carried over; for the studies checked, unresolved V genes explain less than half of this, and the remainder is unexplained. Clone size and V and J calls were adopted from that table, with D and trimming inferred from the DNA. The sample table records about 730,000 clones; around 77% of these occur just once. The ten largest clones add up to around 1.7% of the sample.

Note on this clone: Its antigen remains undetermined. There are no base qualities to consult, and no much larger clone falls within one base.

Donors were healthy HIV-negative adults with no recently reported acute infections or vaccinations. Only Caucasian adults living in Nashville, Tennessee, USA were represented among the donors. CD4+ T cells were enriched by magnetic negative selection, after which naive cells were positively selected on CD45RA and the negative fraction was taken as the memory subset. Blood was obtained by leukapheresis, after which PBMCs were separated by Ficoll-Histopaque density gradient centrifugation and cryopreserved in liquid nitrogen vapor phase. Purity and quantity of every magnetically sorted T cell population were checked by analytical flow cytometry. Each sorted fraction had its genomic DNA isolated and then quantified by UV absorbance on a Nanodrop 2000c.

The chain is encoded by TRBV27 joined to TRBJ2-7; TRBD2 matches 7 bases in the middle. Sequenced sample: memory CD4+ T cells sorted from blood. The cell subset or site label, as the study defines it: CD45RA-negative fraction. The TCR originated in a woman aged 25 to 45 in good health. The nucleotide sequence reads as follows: TGTGCCAGCAGGAATGGTGACGGGAGGACCTACGAGCAGTACTTC. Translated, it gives CASRNGDGRTYEQYF.